These T cell receptor beta chains were read from a single sample in a study of blood T cell repertoires in COVID-19. Produced via immunoSEQ multiplex PCR; TCRdb's table is partial and in-frame only. The profile covers more than 200,000 clones, with about 85% appearing a single time and 0.65% to 0.85% taken by the ten largest. The sample taken for sequencing was peripheral blood. These receptors originate from a man aged 35 to 55 with acute or convalescent COVID-19. The conserved cysteine and the conserved F or W are not part of the CDR3 here. A D gene is named only where the DNA matches it firmly.

d_gene: NA; v_gene: TRBV29-1; j_gene: TRBJ2-2; CDR3aa: SAPHQNTGELF
d_gene: NA; v_gene: TRBV7-9; j_gene: TRBJ2-5; CDR3aa: ASSVRGYPETQY
d_gene: TRBD1; v_gene: TRBV10-3; j_gene: TRBJ1-6; CDR3aa: AISIQGNSPLH
d_gene: TRBD2; v_gene: TRBV24-1; j_gene: TRBJ2-1; CDR3aa: ATSDLQLAGGLNEQF
d_gene: TRBD1; v_gene: TRBV2; j_gene: TRBJ2-1; CDR3aa: ASRRQGGGNEQF
d_gene: TRBD2; v_gene: TRBV30; j_gene: TRBJ2-7; CDR3aa: AWRRLAASYEQY
d_gene: NA; v_gene: TRBV27; j_gene: TRBJ1-4; CDR3aa: ASSPGHLNEKLF
d_gene: TRBD2; v_gene: TRBV7-3; j_gene: TRBJ2-5; CDR3aa: ASSPGLAGGQETQY
d_gene: NA; v_gene: TRBV29-1; j_gene: TRBJ2-1; CDR3aa: SVEEQIGNEQF
d_gene: NA; v_gene: TRBV20-1; j_gene: TRBJ2-5; CDR3aa: SATGSETQY
d_gene: TRBD1; v_gene: TRBV7-8; j_gene: TRBJ2-7; CDR3aa: ASSPGTGQYEQY
d_gene: TRBD1; v_gene: TRBV5-1; j_gene: TRBJ2-5; CDR3aa: ASSPPTGLGETQY
d_gene: NA; v_gene: TRBV6-6; j_gene: TRBJ2-3; CDR3aa: ASRRDSTDTQY
d_gene: TRBD1; v_gene: TRBV5-1; j_gene: TRBJ2-4; CDR3aa: ASSRTGGVSNIQY
d_gene: NA; v_gene: TRBV27; j_gene: TRBJ1-2; CDR3aa: ASSSAGTNYGYT
d_gene: NA; v_gene: TRBV5-4; j_gene: TRBJ2-5; CDR3aa: ASSLGPLGAEETQY
d_gene: TRBD1; v_gene: TRBV7-2; j_gene: TRBJ1-2; CDR3aa: ASSLAGGPSYGYT
d_gene: NA; v_gene: TRBV7-8; j_gene: TRBJ1-5; CDR3aa: ASSGSGVEGQPQH
d_gene: TRBD1; v_gene: TRBV19; j_gene: TRBJ1-5; CDR3aa: AGGQGRNQPQH
d_gene: TRBD2; v_gene: TRBV6-4; j_gene: TRBJ2-2; CDR3aa: ASSASLPIGLAGGSNTGELF
d_gene: TRBD1; v_gene: TRBV10-3; j_gene: TRBJ2-1; CDR3aa: AISESADRGNEQF
d_gene: TRBD1; v_gene: TRBV3-1/TRBV3-2; j_gene: TRBJ1-1; CDR3aa: ASSQPGGRDEAF
d_gene: TRBD1; v_gene: TRBV5-4; j_gene: TRBJ2-1; CDR3aa: ASSLGGDRGNNEQF
d_gene: NA; v_gene: TRBV27; j_gene: TRBJ2-2; CDR3aa: ASMGLTGELF
d_gene: TRBD1; v_gene: TRBV5-1; j_gene: TRBJ1-4; CDR3aa: ASSPQGSSEKLF
d_gene: NA; v_gene: TRBV30; j_gene: TRBJ1-1; CDR3aa: AWSPPNRLFAEAF
d_gene: NA; v_gene: TRBV11-3; j_gene: TRBJ1-1; CDR3aa: ASSAQGNTEAF
d_gene: TRBD2; v_gene: TRBV30; j_gene: TRBJ2-7; CDR3aa: AWSRGGGPREQY
d_gene: TRBD2; v_gene: TRBV7-3; j_gene: TRBJ2-2; CDR3aa: ASSLLAGSGGELF
d_gene: NA; v_gene: TRBV13; j_gene: TRBJ1-2; CDR3aa: ASSLGSGSSYGYT
d_gene: NA; v_gene: TRBV7-9; j_gene: TRBJ1-5; CDR3aa: ASSETGTQPQH
d_gene: TRBD2; v_gene: TRBV30; j_gene: TRBJ2-7; CDR3aa: AWSVGGLAGSLREQY
d_gene: TRBD1; v_gene: TRBV30; j_gene: TRBJ2-7; CDR3aa: AWRRTGVTYEQY
d_gene: NA; v_gene: TRBV7-9; j_gene: TRBJ1-1; CDR3aa: ASSLGGLSEAF
d_gene: TRBD1; v_gene: TRBV5-1; j_gene: TRBJ1-4; CDR3aa: ASSLGGGTGDFNEKLF
d_gene: TRBD2; v_gene: TRBV5-1; j_gene: TRBJ2-5; CDR3aa: ASSLARTSEGEETQY
d_gene: NA; v_gene: TRBV5-1; j_gene: TRBJ2-2; CDR3aa: ASSSEGRSTGELF
d_gene: NA; v_gene: TRBV10-3; j_gene: TRBJ2-4; CDR3aa: AISEPGSKNIQY
d_gene: TRBD1; v_gene: TRBV7-9; j_gene: TRBJ1-4; CDR3aa: ASSGRDRGGEKLF
d_gene: TRBD1; v_gene: TRBV4-1; j_gene: TRBJ1-5; CDR3aa: ASSHLGTGFLQPQH
d_gene: NA; v_gene: TRBV7-9; j_gene: TRBJ2-3; CDR3aa: ASSLGPLETGVVSDTQY
d_gene: TRBD1; v_gene: TRBV24-1; j_gene: TRBJ2-2; CDR3aa: ATSDTGTGMSGELF
d_gene: NA; v_gene: TRBV7-3; j_gene: TRBJ2-1; CDR3aa: ASSLKGGEQF
d_gene: TRBD1; v_gene: TRBV7-6; j_gene: TRBJ1-2; CDR3aa: ASSLGGADGYT
d_gene: NA; v_gene: TRBV11-2; j_gene: TRBJ1-1; CDR3aa: ASSSRQFSNTEAF
d_gene: TRBD1; v_gene: TRBV6-1; j_gene: TRBJ2-4; CDR3aa: ASSEAWTGVNKNIQY
d_gene: NA; v_gene: TRBV7-9; j_gene: TRBJ2-1; CDR3aa: ASSPPRADLGNEQF
d_gene: NA; v_gene: TRBV9; j_gene: TRBJ2-7; CDR3aa: ASSGTTSYEQY
d_gene: TRBD1; v_gene: TRBV6-6; j_gene: TRBJ2-7; CDR3aa: ASSYSDRGYEQY
d_gene: NA; v_gene: TRBV5-4; j_gene: TRBJ2-5; CDR3aa: ASSLRAGYPPGAQY
d_gene: TRBD1; v_gene: TRBV10-3; j_gene: TRBJ1-1; CDR3aa: AISEQQGGSEAF
d_gene: NA; v_gene: TRBV11-2; j_gene: TRBJ1-6; CDR3aa: ASSLDRQAYNSPLH
d_gene: TRBD1; v_gene: TRBV5-1; j_gene: TRBJ2-7; CDR3aa: ASSYTGAEQY
d_gene: TRBD2; v_gene: TRBV7-7; j_gene: TRBJ2-5; CDR3aa: ASSFGLAEGETQY
d_gene: TRBD1; v_gene: TRBV5-1; j_gene: TRBJ1-1; CDR3aa: ASSWSGQPNTEAF
d_gene: TRBD2; v_gene: TRBV6-5; j_gene: TRBJ2-3; CDR3aa: ASRDSGGPGDTQY
d_gene: TRBD1; v_gene: TRBV19; j_gene: TRBJ2-1; CDR3aa: ASSMVGQGAIYNEQF
d_gene: NA; v_gene: TRBV29-1; j_gene: TRBJ2-6; CDR3aa: SVVSGNSGANVLT
d_gene: NA; v_gene: TRBV6-5; j_gene: TRBJ2-7; CDR3aa: ASSYSMATPYEQY
d_gene: NA; v_gene: TRBV5-4; j_gene: TRBJ1-5; CDR3aa: ASSYGPPVSNQPQH